The source of this T cell receptor beta chain is a study of vaccination effects on CD4 cells after COVID-19. After expansion with viral peptide pools in the ViraFEST assay, antigen-specific CD4+ T cells were sequenced. The authors isolated CD4+ T cells after roughly 10 days of culture. A word on this clone: What it binds is unknown.

V lost 4 bases and J lost 3; bases outside the gene matches: 9. CDR3 size: 16 residues. Germline values: CDR1 MDHEN, CDR2 SYDVKM. Some clones are missing from TCRdb's copy, which holds only in-frame ones; the method was immunoSEQ multiplex PCR. The sample holds tens of thousands of clones; roughly 79% are singletons and the top ten take under 3%. The V gene is TRBV28, the J gene TRBJ1-5, with TRBD1 matching 7 bases. The TCR comes from a human donor who received a COVID-19 vaccine. Sample: CD4+ T cells from PBMCs cultured with HCoV-229E spike peptides, taken before COVID-19 vaccination. The CDR3 here is CASSSLGTDLNQPQHF. In DNA form, the CDR3 reads TGTGCCAGCAGTTCGCTGGGGACAGATCTCAATCAGCCCCAGCATTTT.